This record looks at one TCR beta chain sequence and its context. What it recognizes is unknown. The data are from a study of T cell responses to AZD1222 COVID-19 vaccine. Study results and limitations: Reportedly, nearly half the spike-specific TCRs target unmutated variant regions.

Sequencing used immunoSEQ multiplex PCR; TCRdb keeps in-frame clones, though not all of them. The sample holds about 80,000 clones, approximately 90% seen once. The clonotype was recovered from an adult who received the AZD1222 COVID-19 vaccine. The sequencing here drew on peripheral blood, taken 28 days after the second AZD1222 dose.

DNA of the CDR3: TGTGCCAGCTCCACCGGCGAAAGAGGAAACATTCAGTACTTC. It encodes CASSTGERGNIQYF. The chain recombines TRBV11-2 with TRBJ2-4; D gene ambiguous. V shed 8 bases and J shed 6 bases, with 17 bases lying between them. The CDR3 loop spans 14 amino acids. Germline V CDR1 and CDR2: SGHAT, FQNNGV.